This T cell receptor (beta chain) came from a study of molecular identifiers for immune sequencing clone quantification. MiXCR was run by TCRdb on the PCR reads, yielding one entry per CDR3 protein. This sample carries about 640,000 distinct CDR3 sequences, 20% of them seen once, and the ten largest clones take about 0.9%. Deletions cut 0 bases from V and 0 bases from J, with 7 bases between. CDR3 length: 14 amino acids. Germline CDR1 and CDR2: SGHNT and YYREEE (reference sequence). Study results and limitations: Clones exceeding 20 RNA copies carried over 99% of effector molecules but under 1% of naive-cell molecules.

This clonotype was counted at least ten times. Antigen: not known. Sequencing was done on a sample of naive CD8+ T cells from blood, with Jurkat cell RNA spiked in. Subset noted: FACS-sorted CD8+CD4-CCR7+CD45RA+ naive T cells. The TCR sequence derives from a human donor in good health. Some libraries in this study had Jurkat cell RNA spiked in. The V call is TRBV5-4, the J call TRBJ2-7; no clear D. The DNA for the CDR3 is TGTGCCAGCAGCTTGGCTGAGAGCTCCTACGAGCAGTACTTC. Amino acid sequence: CASSLAESSYEQYF.